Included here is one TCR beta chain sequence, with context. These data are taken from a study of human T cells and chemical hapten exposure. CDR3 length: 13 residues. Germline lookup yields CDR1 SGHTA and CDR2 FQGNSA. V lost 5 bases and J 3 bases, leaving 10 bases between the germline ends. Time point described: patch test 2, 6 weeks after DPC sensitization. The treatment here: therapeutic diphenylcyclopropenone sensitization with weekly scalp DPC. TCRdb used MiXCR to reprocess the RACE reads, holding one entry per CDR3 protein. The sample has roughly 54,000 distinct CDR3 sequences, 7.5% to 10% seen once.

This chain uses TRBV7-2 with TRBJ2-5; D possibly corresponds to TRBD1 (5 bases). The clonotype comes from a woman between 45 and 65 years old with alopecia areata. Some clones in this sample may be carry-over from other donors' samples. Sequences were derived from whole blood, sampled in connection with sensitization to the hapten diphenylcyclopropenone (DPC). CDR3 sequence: CASSPDRKETQYF. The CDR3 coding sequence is TGTGCCAGCAGCCCCGACAGAAAAGAGACCCAGTACTTC.